This TCR beta chain was identified in a study of CD8+CD57+ T cells in acquired aplastic anemia. In this sample, this clonotype turned up many times. All sequencing subjects had displayed CD8+CD57+ cell expansion on flow cytometry. Genomic DNA, the template, was used for profiling of the TCR beta VDJ and CDR3. TCRdb ran MiXCR on the reads and lists one entry per CDR3 protein. The table has 150,000 to 180,000 distinct CDR3 sequences, around half seen once; the top ten hold about 12%. Trimming took 3 bases from V and 4 from J, leaving 4 bases between them. CDR1 MNHEY and CDR2 SMNVEV come from the germline V gene (reference sequence). The CDR3 covers 12 residues.

This chain connects TRBV27 to TRBJ1-5; D is ambiguous. The sequencing sample was made of sorted CD4+, CD8+, or CD8+CD57+ T cells (not recorded which) from PBMCs. The TCR sequence derives from a human donor with aplastic anemia. This CDR3 is CASSFPNQPQHF. CDR3 nucleotides: TGTGCCAGCAGTTTCCCAAATCAGCCCCAGCATTTT.